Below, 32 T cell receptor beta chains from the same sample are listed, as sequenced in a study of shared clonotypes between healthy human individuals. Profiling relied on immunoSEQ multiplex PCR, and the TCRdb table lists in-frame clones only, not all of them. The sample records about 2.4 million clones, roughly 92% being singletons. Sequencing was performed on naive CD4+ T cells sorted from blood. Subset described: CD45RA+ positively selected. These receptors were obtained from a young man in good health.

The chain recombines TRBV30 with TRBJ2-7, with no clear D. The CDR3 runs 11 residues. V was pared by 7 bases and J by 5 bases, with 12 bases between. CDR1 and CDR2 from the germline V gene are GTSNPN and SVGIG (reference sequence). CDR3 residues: CAYFTTHEQYF. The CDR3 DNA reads TGTGCCTATTTTACCACGCACGAGCAGTACTTC. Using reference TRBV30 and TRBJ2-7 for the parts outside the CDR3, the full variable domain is SQTIHQWPATLVQPVGSPLSLECTVEGTSNPNLYWYRQAAGRGLQLLFYSVGIGQISSEVPQNLSASRPQDRQFILSSKKLLLSDSGFYLCAYFTTHEQYFGPGTRLTVT.

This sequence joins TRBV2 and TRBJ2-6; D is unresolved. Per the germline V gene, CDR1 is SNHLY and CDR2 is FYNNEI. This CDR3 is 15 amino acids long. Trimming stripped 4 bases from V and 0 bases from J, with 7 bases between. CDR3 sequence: CASSGSRSGANVLTF. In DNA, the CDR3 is TGTGCCAGCAGTGGCTCCCGCTCTGGGGCCAACGTCCTGACTTTC.

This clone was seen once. In DNA form, the CDR3 reads TGTGCCAGTAGTATAGGGTATAGGACGAATTCACCCCTCCACTTT. Its translation is CASSIGYRTNSPLHF. This chain connects TRBV19 to TRBJ1-6; D call uncertain. This CDR3 has 15 amino acids. V was shortened by 1 base and J by 7 bases, with 11 bases between the two germline ends. Germline-derived CDR1 and CDR2 are LNHDA and SQIVND (reference sequence).

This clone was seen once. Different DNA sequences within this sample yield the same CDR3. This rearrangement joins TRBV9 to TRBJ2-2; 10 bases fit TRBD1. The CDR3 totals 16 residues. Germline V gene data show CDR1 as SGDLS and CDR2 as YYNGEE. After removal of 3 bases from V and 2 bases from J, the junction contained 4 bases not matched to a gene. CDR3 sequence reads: CASSARQGANTGELFF. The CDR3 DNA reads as TGTGCCAGCAGCGCGAGACAGGGGGCCAACACCGGGGAGCTGTTTTTT.

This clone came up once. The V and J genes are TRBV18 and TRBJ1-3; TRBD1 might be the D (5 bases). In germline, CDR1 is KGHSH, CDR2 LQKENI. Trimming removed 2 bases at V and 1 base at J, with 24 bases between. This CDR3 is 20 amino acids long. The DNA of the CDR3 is TGTGCCAGCTCACCATCCTGGGGGGAGACACTACTGTCGTCTGGAAACACCATATATTTT. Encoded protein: CASSPSWGETLLSSGNTIYF.

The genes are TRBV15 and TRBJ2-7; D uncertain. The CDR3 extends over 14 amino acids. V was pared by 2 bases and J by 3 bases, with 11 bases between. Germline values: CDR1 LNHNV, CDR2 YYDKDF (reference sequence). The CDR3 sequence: CATSRLDGNYEQYF. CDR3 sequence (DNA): TGTGCCACCAGCAGATTGGACGGAAACTACGAGCAGTACTTC.

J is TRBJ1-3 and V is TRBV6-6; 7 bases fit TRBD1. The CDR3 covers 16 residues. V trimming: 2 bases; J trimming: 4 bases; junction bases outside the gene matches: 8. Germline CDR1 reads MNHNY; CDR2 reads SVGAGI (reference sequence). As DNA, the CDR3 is TGTGCCAGCAGTTACGAGGGACAGCTTACGGGAAACACCATATATTTT. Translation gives CASSYEGQLTGNTIYF.

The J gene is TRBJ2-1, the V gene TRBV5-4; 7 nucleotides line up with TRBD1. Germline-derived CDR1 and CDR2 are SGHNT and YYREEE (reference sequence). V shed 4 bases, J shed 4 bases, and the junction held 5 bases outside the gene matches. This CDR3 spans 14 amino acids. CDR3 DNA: TGTGCCAGCAGCCCGCCGGGACAGTACAATGAGCAGTTCTTC. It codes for CASSPPGQYNEQFF.

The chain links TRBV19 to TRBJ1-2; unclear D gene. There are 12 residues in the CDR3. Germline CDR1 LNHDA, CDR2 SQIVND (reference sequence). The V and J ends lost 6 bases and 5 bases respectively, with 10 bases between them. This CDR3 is CASRRINYGYTF. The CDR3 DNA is TGTGCCAGTAGGCGGATCAATTATGGCTACACCTTC. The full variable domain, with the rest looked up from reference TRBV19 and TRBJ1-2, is DGGITQSPKYLFRKEGQNVTLSCEQNLNHDAMYWYRQDPGQGLRLIYYSQIVNDFQKGDIAEGYSVSREKKESFPLTVTSAQKNPTAFYLCASRRINYGYTFGSGTRLTVV.

DNA for the CDR3: TGTGCCAGCTCACCACCGCTGGGCAGGCAAGAGACCCAGTACTTC. Protein sequence: CASSPPLGRQETQYF. The gene calls are TRBV18 and TRBJ2-5; no clear D gene. The germline V gene encodes CDR1 KGHSH and CDR2 LQKENI. V dropped 0 bases and J dropped 2 bases, with 10 bases sitting between them. This CDR3 contains 15 residues.

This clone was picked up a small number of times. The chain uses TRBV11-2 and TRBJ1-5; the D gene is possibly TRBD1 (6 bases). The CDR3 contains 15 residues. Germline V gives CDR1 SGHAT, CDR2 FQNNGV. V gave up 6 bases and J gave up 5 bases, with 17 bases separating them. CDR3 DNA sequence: TGTGCCAGCAGTCAGGACGGGACAACGGATCAGCCCCAGCATTTT. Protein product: CASSQDGTTDQPQHF.

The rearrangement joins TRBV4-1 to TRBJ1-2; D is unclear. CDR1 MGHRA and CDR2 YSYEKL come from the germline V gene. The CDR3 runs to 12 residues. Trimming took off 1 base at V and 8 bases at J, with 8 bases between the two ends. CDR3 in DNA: TGCGCCAGCAGCCAAGGACCGGGAGGCTACACCTTC. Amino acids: CASSQGPGGYTF.

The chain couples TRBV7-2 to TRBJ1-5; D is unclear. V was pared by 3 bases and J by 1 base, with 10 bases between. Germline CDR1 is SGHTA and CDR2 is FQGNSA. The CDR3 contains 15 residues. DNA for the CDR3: TGTGCCAGCAGCTTGGACTCTGCGAGCAATCAGCCCCAGCATTTT. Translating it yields CASSLDSASNQPQHF.

The CDR3 loop reads CASSLGAGLNEQYF. In nucleotides, the CDR3 is TGTGCCAGCAGCTTAGGTGCGGGGCTGAACGAGCAGTACTTC. This chain joins TRBV11-2 and TRBJ2-7, with D tentatively TRBD2 (6 bases). The CDR3 spans 14 residues. Per germline, CDR1 SGHAT and CDR2 FQNNGV. The V end lost 1 base, the J end lost 5 bases, and 12 bases lay between the germline ends.

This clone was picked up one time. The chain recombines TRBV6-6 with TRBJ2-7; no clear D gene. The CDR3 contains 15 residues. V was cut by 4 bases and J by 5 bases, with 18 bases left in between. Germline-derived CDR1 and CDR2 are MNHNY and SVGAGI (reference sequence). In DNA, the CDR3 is TGTGCCAGCAGTTTCCTCGACCCCCTCGGTAACGAGCAGTACTTC. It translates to CASSFLDPLGNEQYF.

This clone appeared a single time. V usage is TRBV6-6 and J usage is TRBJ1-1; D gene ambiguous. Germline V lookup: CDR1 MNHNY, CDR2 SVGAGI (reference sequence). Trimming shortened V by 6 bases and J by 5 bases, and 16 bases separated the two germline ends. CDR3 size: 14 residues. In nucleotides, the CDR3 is TGTGCCAGCAGCTACCTGGAGGGAAGGACTGAAGCTTTCTTT. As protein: CASSYLEGRTEAFF.

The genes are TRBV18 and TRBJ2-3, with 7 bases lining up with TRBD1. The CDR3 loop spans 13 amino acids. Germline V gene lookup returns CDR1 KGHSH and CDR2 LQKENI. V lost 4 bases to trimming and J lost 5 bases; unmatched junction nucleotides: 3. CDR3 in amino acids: CASSRQGQDTQYF. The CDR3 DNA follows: TGTGCCAGCTCACGACAGGGACAAGATACGCAGTATTTT.

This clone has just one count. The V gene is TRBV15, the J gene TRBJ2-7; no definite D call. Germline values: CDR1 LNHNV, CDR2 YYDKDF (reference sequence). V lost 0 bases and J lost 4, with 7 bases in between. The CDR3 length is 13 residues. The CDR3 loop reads CATSRDLLYEQYF. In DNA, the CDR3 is TGTGCCACCAGCAGAGATCTACTTTACGAGCAGTACTTC.

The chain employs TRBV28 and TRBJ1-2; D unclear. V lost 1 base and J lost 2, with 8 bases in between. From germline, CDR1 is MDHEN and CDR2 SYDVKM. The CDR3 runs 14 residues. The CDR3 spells CASSLFAQNYGYTF. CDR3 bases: TGTGCCAGCAGTTTATTCGCACAGAACTATGGCTACACCTTC.

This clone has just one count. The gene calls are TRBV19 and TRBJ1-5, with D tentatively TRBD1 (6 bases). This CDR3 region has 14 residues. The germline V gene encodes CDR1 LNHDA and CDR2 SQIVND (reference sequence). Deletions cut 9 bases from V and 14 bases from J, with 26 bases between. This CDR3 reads CASGPGTISSGEHF. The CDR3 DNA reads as TGTGCCAGCGGACCCGGGACAATTTCTTCGGGGGAGCATTTT.

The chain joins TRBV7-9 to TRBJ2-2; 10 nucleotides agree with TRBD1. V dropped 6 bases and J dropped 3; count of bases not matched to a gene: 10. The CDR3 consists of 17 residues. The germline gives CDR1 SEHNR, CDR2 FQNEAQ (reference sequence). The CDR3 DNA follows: TGTGCCAGCAGGAGACCGGGGGACAGGGGCGACACCGGGGAGCTGTTTTTT. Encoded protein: CASRRPGDRGDTGELFF.

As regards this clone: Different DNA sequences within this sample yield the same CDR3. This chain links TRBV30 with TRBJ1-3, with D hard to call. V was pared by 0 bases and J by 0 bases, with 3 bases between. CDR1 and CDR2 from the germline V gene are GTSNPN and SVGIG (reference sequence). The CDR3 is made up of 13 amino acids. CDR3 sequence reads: CAWSVSSGNTIYF. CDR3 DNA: TGTGCCTGGAGTGTGAGCTCTGGAAACACCATATATTTT.

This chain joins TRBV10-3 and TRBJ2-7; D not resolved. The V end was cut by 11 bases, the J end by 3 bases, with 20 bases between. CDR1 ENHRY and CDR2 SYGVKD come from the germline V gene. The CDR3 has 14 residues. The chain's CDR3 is CAVRGSVMSYEQYF. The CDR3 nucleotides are TGTGCCGTACGCGGCAGTGTCATGAGCTACGAGCAGTACTTC.

The CDR3, as DNA: TGTGCCAGTAGTTGGCTAGCGGGGGGCCGGGAGACCCAGTACTTC. Amino acids: CASSWLAGGRETQYF. This chain joins TRBV19 and TRBJ2-5; 11 bases align to TRBD2. Germline-derived CDR1 and CDR2 are LNHDA and SQIVND (reference sequence). CDR3 length equals 15 residues. V shed 5 bases, J shed 5 bases, and the junction held 7 bases outside the gene matches.

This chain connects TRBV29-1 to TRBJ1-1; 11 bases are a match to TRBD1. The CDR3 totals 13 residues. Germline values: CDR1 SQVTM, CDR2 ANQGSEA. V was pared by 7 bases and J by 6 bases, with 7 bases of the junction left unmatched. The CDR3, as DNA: TGCAGCGGCGGACAGGGGGCGATGGCTGAAGCTTTCTTT. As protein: CSGGQGAMAEAFF.

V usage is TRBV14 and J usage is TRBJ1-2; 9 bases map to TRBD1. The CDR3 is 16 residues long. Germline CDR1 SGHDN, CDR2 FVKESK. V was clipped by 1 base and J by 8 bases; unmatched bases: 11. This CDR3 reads CASSQVSSGQGGGYTF. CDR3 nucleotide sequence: TGTGCCAGCAGCCAAGTTTCGTCGGGACAGGGAGGCGGCTACACCTTC. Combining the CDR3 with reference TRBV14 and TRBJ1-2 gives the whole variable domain EAGVTQFPSHSVIEKGQTVTLRCDPISGHDNLYWYRRVMGKEIKFLLHFVKESKQDESGMPNNRFLAERTGGTYSTLKVQPAELEDSGVYFCASSQVSSGQGGGYTFGSGTRLTVV.

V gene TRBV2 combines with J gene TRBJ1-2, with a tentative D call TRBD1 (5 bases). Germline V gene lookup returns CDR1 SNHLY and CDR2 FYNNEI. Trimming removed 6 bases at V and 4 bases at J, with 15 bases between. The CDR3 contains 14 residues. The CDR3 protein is CASRGNIQVYGYTF. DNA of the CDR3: TGTGCCAGCAGGGGAAATATACAGGTCTATGGCTACACCTTC.

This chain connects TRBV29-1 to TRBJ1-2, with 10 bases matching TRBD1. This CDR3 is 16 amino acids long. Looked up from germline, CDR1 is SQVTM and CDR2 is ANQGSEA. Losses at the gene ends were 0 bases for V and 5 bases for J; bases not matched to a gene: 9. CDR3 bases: TGCAGCGTTGAAGAGAGGGGAGGGGACAGGGGATATGGCTACACCTTC. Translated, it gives CSVEERGGDRGYGYTF.

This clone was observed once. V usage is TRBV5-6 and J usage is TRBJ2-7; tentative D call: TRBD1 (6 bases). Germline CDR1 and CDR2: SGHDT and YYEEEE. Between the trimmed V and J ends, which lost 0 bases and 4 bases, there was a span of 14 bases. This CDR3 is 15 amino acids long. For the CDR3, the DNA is TGTGCCAGCAGCTTGGATGGCCGACAGGAGTACGAGCAGTACTTC. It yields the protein CASSLDGRQEYEQYF.

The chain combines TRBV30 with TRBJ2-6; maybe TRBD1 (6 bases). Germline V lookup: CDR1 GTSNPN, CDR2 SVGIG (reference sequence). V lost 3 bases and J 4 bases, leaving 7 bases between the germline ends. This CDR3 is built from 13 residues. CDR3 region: CAWRGAGANVLTF. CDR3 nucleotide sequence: TGTGCCTGGAGGGGGGCCGGGGCCAACGTCCTGACTTTC.

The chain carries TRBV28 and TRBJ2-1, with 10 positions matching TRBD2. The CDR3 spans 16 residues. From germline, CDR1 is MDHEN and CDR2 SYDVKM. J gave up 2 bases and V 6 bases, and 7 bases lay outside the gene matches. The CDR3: CASRGSGGYTYNEQFF. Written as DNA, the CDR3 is TGTGCCAGCAGGGGTAGCGGGGGGTATACCTACAATGAGCAGTTCTTC.

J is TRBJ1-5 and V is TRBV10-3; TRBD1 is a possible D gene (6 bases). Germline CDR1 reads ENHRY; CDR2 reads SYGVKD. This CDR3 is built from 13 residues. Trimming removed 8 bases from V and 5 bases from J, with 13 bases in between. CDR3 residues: CAIAYRVDQPQHF. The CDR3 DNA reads TGTGCCATCGCATACAGGGTGGATCAGCCCCAGCATTTT.